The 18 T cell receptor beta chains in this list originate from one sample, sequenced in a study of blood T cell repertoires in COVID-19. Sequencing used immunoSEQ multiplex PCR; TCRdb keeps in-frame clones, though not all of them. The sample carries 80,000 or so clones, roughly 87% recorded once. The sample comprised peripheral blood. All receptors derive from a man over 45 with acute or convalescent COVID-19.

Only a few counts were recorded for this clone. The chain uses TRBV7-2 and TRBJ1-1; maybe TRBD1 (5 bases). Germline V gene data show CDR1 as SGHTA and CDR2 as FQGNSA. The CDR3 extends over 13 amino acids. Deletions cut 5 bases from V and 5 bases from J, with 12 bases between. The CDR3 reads CASSPPGVTEAFF. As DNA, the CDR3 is TGTGCCAGCAGCCCCCCGGGGGTGACTGAAGCTTTCTTT.

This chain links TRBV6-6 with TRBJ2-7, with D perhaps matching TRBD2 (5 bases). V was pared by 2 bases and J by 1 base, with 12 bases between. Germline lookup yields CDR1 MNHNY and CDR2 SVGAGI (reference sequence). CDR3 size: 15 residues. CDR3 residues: CASSYGEPASYEQYF. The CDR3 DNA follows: TGTGCCAGCAGTTACGGGGAGCCCGCATCCTACGAGCAGTACTTC.

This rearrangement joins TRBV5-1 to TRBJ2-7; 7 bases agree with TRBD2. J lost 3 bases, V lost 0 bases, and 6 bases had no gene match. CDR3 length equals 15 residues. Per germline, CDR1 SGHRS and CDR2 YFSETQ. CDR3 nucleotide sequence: TGCGCCAGCAGCTTGGGGGCGGGAGCGGACTACGAGCAGTACTTC. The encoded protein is CASSLGAGADYEQYF.

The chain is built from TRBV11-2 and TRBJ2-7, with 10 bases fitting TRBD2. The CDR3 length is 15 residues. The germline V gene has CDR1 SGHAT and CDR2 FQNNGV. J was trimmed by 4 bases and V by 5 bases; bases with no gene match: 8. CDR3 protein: CASSPVLAGEYEQYF. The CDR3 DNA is TGTGCCAGCAGCCCAGTTCTAGCGGGAGAGTACGAGCAGTACTTC.

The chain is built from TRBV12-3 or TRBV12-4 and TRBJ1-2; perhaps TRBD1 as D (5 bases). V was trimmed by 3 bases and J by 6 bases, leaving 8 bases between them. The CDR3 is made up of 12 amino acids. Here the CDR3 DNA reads TGTGCCAGCAGTTTGGCAGGGCATGGCTACACCTTC. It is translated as CASSLAGHGYTF.

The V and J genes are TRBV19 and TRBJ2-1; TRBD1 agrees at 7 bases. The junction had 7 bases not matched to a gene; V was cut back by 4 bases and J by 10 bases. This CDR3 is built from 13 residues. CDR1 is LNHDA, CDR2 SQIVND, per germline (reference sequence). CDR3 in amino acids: CASSRRQGGEQFF. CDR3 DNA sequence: TGTGCCAGTAGTAGAAGACAGGGCGGGGAGCAGTTCTTC. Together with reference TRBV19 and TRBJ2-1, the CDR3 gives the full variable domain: DGGITQSPKYLFRKEGQNVTLSCEQNLNHDAMYWYRQDPGQGLRLIYYSQIVNDFQKGDIAEGYSVSREKKESFPLTVTSAQKNPTAFYLCASSRRQGGEQFFGPGTRLTVL.

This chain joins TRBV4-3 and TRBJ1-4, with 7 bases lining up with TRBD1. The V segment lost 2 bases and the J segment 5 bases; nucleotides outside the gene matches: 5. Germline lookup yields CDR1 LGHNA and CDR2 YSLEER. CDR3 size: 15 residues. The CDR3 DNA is TGCGCCAGCAGCCAACCGGGACAGTACAATGAAAAACTGTTTTTT. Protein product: CASSQPGQYNEKLFF.

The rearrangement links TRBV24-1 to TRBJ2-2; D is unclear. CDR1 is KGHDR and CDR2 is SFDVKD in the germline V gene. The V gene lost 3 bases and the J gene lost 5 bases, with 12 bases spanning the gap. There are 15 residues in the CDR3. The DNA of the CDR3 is TGTGCCACCAGTGATCGGCCCCTAGGAACCGGGGAGCTGTTTTTT. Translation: CATSDRPLGTGELFF.

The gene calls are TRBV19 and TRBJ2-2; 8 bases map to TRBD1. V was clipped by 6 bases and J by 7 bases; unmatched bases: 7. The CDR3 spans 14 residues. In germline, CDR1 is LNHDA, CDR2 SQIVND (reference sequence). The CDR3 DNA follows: TGTGCCAGTAGCCGTACAGGGGGGATCGGGGAGCTGTTTTTT. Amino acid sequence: CASSRTGGIGELFF.

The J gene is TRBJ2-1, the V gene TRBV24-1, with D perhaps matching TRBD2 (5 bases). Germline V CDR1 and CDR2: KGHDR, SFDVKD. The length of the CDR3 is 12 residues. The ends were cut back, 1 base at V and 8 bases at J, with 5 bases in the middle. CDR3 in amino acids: CATSDFSDEQFF. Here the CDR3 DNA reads TGTGCCACCAGTGATTTTAGCGATGAGCAGTTCTTC.

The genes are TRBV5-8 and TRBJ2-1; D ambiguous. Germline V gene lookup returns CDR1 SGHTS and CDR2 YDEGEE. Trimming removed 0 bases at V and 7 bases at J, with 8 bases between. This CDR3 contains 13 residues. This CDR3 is CASSLGPLNEQFF. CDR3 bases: TGTGCCAGCAGCTTGGGTCCCCTTAATGAGCAGTTCTTC. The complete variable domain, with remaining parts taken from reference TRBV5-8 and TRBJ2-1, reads EAGVTQSPTHLIKTRGQQATLRCSPISGHTSVYWYQQALGLGLQFLLWYDEGEERNRGNFPPRFSGRQFPNYSSELNVNALELEDSALYLCASSLGPLNEQFFGPGTRLTVL.

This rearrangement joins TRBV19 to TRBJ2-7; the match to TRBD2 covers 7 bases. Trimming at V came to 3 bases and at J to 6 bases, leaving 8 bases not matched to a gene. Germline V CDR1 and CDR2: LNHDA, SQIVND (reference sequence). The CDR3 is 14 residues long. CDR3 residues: CASSIGGGRREQYF. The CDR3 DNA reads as TGTGCCAGTAGTATTGGCGGGGGAAGGCGCGAGCAGTACTTC.

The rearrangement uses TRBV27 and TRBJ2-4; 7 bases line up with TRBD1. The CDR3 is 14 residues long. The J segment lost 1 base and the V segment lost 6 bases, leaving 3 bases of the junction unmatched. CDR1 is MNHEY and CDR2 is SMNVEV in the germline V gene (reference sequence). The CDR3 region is CASRLTGAKNIQYF. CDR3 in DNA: TGTGCCAGCAGGCTGACAGGGGCCAAAAACATTCAGTACTTC.

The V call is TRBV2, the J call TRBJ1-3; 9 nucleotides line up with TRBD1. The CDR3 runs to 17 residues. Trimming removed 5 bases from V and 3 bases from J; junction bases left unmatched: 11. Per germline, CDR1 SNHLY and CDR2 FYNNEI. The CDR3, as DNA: TGTGCCAGCAGTCCTCCGGGACAGGGCGTCTATGGAAACACCATATATTTT. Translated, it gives CASSPPGQGVYGNTIYF.

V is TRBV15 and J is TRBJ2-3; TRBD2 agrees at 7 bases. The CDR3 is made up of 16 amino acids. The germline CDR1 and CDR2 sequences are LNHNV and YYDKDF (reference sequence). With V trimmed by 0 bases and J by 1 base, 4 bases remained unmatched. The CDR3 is CATSRDPTSGTDTQYF. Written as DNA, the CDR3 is TGTGCCACCAGCAGAGATCCAACTAGCGGCACAGATACGCAGTATTTT. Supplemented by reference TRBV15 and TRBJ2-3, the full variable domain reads DAMVIQNPRYQVTQFGKPVTLSCSQTLNHNVMYWYQQKSSQAPKLLFHYYDKDFNNEADTPDNFQSRRPNTSFCFLDIRSPGLGDTAMYLCATSRDPTSGTDTQYFGPGTRLTVL.

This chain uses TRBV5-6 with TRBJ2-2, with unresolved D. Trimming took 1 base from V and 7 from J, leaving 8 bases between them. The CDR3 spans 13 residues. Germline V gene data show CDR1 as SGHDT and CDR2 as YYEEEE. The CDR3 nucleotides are TGTGCCAGCAGCTTGAACGGTGGCGGGGAGCTGTTTTTT. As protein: CASSLNGGGELFF. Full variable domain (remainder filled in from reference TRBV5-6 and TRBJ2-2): DAGVTQSPTHLIKTRGQQVTLRCSPKSGHDTVSWYQQALGQGPQFIFQYYEEEERQRGNFPDRFSGHQFPNYSSELNVNALLLGDSALYLCASSLNGGGELFFGEGSRLTVL.

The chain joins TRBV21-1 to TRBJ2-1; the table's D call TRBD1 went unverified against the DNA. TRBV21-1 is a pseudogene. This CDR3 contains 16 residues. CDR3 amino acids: CASSNRGRFLYNEQFF. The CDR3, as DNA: TGTGCCAGCAGCAATAGGGGTAGGTTCCTCTACAATGAGCAGTTCTTC.

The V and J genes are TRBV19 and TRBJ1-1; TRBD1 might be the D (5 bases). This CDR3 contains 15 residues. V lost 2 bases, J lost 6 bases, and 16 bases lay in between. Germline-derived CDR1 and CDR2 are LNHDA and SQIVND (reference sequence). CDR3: CASSIKARVGSEAFF. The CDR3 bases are TGTGCCAGTAGTATAAAGGCCAGGGTGGGATCTGAAGCTTTCTTT.